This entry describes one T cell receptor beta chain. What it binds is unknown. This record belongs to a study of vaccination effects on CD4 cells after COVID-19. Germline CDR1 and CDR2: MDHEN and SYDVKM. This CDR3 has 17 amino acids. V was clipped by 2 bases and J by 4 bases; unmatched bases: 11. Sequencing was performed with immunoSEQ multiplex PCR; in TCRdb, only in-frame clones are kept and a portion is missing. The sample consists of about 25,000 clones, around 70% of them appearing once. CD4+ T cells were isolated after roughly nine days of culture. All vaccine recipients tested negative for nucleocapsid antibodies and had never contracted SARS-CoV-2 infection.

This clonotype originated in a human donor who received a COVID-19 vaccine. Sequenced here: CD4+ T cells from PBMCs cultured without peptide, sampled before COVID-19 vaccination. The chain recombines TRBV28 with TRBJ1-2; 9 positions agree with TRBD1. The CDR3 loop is CASSLGGTGRSPYGYTF. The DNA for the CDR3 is TGTGCCAGCAGTTTAGGGGGGACAGGGCGTAGCCCCTATGGCTACACCTTC.